These T cell receptor beta chains were read from a single sample in a study of T-cell reconstitution after alpha-beta-depleted transplantation in children. MiXCR was run by TCRdb on the PCR reads, yielding one entry per CDR3 protein. The table records some 440,000 distinct CDR3 sequences, about 16% of them present only once. Source: PBMCs, mostly from graft donor cells, taken 360 days after TCRalphabeta/CD19-depleted stem cell transplant. Receptor source: a boy under three years old who had a stem cell transplant for Wiskott-Aldrich syndrome, so the T cells may come from the graft donor. Each CDR3 is given with its conserved first and last residue. D genes are given only for firm matches. Clone size is given for some rows only: seen once, a few or many times, or a class if the clone is expanded.

CASSLWGGQDYEQYF	TGTGCCAGCAGTTTATGGGGGGGACAGGACTACGAGCAGTACTTC	NA	TRBD1	TRBV28	TRBJ2-7
CASSSGSLASTDTQYF	TGTGCCAGCAGCTCAGGGTCACTTGCCTCCACAGATACGCAGTATTTT	few	NA	TRBV2	TRBJ2-3
CASSQQLSGANVLTF	TGTGCCAGCAGCCAACAGCTCTCTGGGGCCAACGTCCTGACTTTC	NA	NA	TRBV3-1	TRBJ2-6
CATSRGGTETQYF	TGTGCCACCAGCCGCGGGGGAACAGAGACCCAGTACTTC	NA	TRBD2	TRBV24-1	TRBJ2-5
CASSSKDGGEQYF	TGTGCCAGCAGCTCGAAGGACGGGGGGGAGCAGTACTTC	NA	TRBD2	TRBV7-6	TRBJ2-7
CASSTGPSIQYF	TGTGCCAGCAGCACCGGGCCTTCCATTCAGTACTTC	NA	NA	TRBV7-9	TRBJ2-4
CATSGLAGVEEQFF	TGTGCCACCAGTGGACTAGCGGGAGTGGAGGAGCAGTTCTTC	few	TRBD2	TRBV24-1	TRBJ2-1
CAWSVDLMNSPLHF	TGTGCCTGGAGTGTTGACCTTATGAATTCACCCCTCCACTTT	NA	NA	TRBV30	TRBJ1-6
CASSPQGGKSYEQYF	TGTGCCAGCAGCCCCCAGGGGGGGAAATCCTACGAGCAGTACTTC	few	NA	TRBV7-9	TRBJ2-7
CASSLGLAGPYNEQFF	TGCGCCAGCAGCTTGGGGCTAGCGGGACCCTACAATGAGCAGTTCTTC	many	TRBD2	TRBV5-1	TRBJ2-1
CATSDGPDYGYTF	TGTGCCACCAGTGATGGGCCTGATTATGGCTACACCTTC	few	NA	TRBV24-1	TRBJ1-2
CASSYDRGGYYGYTF	TGTGCCAGCAGTTATGATAGGGGAGGCTACTATGGCTACACCTTC	NA	NA	TRBV12-3/TRBV12-4	TRBJ1-2
CSVVGQLLNTEAFF	TGCAGCGTTGTAGGACAGCTTTTGAACACTGAAGCTTTCTTT	few	NA	TRBV29-1	TRBJ1-1
CAISASSPSDTQYF	TGTGCCATCAGTGCTTCTAGCCCCTCAGATACGCAGTATTTT	NA	NA	TRBV10-3	TRBJ2-3
CASSLAPLAGVGNEQFF	TGTGCCAGCAGCTTAGCCCCCTTAGCGGGAGTCGGGAATGAGCAGTTCTTC	many	TRBD2	TRBV7-6	TRBJ2-1
CASSLTILAGGPNEQFF	TGCGCCAGCAGCTTGACGATCCTAGCGGGGGGGCCAAATGAGCAGTTCTTC	NA	TRBD2	TRBV5-1	TRBJ2-1
CASSPSWDYGYTF	TGTGCCAGCAGTCCTAGTTGGGACTATGGCTACACCTTC	few	NA	TRBV12-3/TRBV12-4	TRBJ1-2
CASSWTGGSSGANVLTF	TGTGCCAGCAGTTGGACAGGGGGAAGCTCTGGGGCCAACGTCCTGACTTTC	few	TRBD1	TRBV27	TRBJ2-6
CASSPEGQGAWEQYF	TGTGCCAGCTCACCAGAGGGACAGGGGGCTTGGGAGCAGTACTTC	NA	TRBD1	TRBV18	TRBJ2-7
CASSIGGSGYTF	TGTGCCAGCTCCATAGGAGGGAGCGGCTACACCTTC	NA	NA	TRBV18	TRBJ1-2
CASSLQLRPQHF	TGTGCCAGCAGCTTACAATTGCGGCCCCAGCATTTT	NA	NA	TRBV5-6	TRBJ1-5